What follows are 20 T cell receptor beta chains derived from one specimen sequenced in a study of blood T cell repertoires in COVID-19. The table came from immunoSEQ multiplex PCR; TCRdb's copy has only in-frame clones and leaves some out. The table shows 150,000 to 200,000 clones, with just under 80% occurring only once. The source material was peripheral blood. These TCRs come from a woman aged 80 or older with acute or convalescent COVID-19.

Turning to this clone: An end of the junction differs from the germline gene, which may be a read error. The V and J genes are TRBV7-7 and TRBJ2-2; D is ambiguous. CDR1 and CDR2 from the germline V gene are SSHAT and FNYEAQ (reference sequence). The CDR3 runs 15 residues. The CDR3 spells CASSLGPQDTGELFF. DNA of the CDR3: TGTGCTAGCAGCTTAGGGCCCCAGGACACCGGGGAGCTGTTTTTT.

In this sample, this clone turned up once. J is TRBJ1-1 and V is TRBV19; D is uncertain. This CDR3 region has 16 residues. CDR1 and CDR2 from the germline V gene are LNHDA and SQIVND (reference sequence). V lost 6 bases and J 0 bases, leaving 17 bases between the germline ends. For the CDR3, the DNA is TGTGCCAGTAGCCCGATTTTTAAAAACATGAACACTGAAGCTTTCTTT. It encodes CASSPIFKNMNTEAFF.

V and J are TRBV5-5 and TRBJ1-1, with 10 nucleotides matching TRBD1. After removal of 0 bases from V and 3 bases from J, the junction contained 11 bases not matched to a gene. This CDR3 is 18 amino acids long. Germline V gene lookup returns CDR1 SGHKS and CDR2 YYEKEE (reference sequence). The CDR3 protein is CASSLVGDRGRRDTEAFF. For the CDR3, the DNA is TGTGCCAGCAGCTTGGTAGGGGACAGGGGTAGACGGGACACTGAAGCTTTCTTT.

The gene calls are TRBV18 and TRBJ2-1, with TRBD2 matching 10 bases. With 0 bases clipped from V and 0 bases from J, the junction kept 11 bases outside the gene matches. The CDR3 is made up of 20 amino acids. Germline V lookup: CDR1 KGHSH, CDR2 LQKENI. This CDR3 is CASSPPMIAGGSLSYNEQFF. The CDR3 DNA reads as TGTGCCAGCTCACCACCGATGATAGCGGGGGGTTCCCTCTCCTACAATGAGCAGTTCTTC.

The chain carries TRBV7-2 and TRBJ1-1; D is uncertain. Trimming cost V 6 bases and J 0 bases, with 11 bases left between them. The CDR3 totals 14 residues. Germline loops: CDR1 SGHTA, CDR2 FQGNSA. CDR3 loop: CASRIQLMNTEAFF. The CDR3 DNA is TGTGCCAGCAGGATACAGCTCATGAACACTGAAGCTTTCTTT.

This clone was picked up a small number of times. The J gene is TRBJ1-3, the V gene TRBV18; D unresolved. This CDR3 has 15 amino acids. The V and J ends lost 0 bases and 0 bases respectively, with 6 bases between them. Germline V lookup: CDR1 KGHSH, CDR2 LQKENI. The CDR3 protein is CASSPPQSSGNTIYF. For the CDR3, the DNA is TGTGCCAGCTCACCACCACAGAGCTCTGGAAACACCATATATTTT.

This chain joins TRBV5-1 and TRBJ2-6, with no clear D. The CDR3 extends over 15 amino acids. Germline-derived CDR1 and CDR2 are SGHRS and YFSETQ. Trimming pared 4 bases from V and 0 bases from J, leaving 8 bases between. The CDR3 DNA is TGCGCCAGCAGCCCCGTCAGCTCTGGGGCCAACGTCCTGACTTTC. Its protein is CASSPVSSGANVLTF.

The chain couples TRBV7-8 to TRBJ2-5, with TRBD1 matching over 7 bases. The trim removed 5 bases at V and 3 bases at J, leaving 6 bases unmatched. The CDR3 length is 14 residues. Germline V gene lookup returns CDR1 SGHVS and CDR2 FQNEAQ. CDR3 sequence reads: CASSTGTEKETQYF. The CDR3 DNA reads as TGTGCCAGCAGCACCGGGACAGAAAAAGAGACCCAGTACTTC.

J is TRBJ1-1 and V is TRBV19, with D unresolved. Germline assignment: CDR1 LNHDA and CDR2 SQIVND (reference sequence). Trimming removed 7 bases at V and 0 bases at J, with 15 bases between. This CDR3 region has 15 residues. CDR3 bases: TGTGCCAGTACCCCCGTGGCCGATATGAACACTGAAGCTTTCTTT. Encoded protein: CASTPVADMNTEAFF.

This clone was found a few times. The chain is built from TRBV11-2 and TRBJ1-6; 9 bases map to TRBD1. Germline values: CDR1 SGHAT, CDR2 FQNNGV. The CDR3 runs to 14 residues. The J segment lost 7 bases and the V segment lost 6 bases, leaving 4 bases of the junction unmatched. The CDR3 DNA reads TGTGCCAGCAGTCGGACAGGGGTGAATTCACCCCTCCACTTT. This gives the protein CASSRTGVNSPLHF.

V usage is TRBV6-5 and J usage is TRBJ1-2; D unresolved. The germline CDR1 and CDR2 sequences are MNHEY and SVGAGI. Trimming removed 8 bases at V and 6 bases at J, with 16 bases between. This CDR3 region has 13 residues. In DNA form, the CDR3 reads TGTGCCAGCTCTACCGCGGAGAGGCATGGCTACACCTTC. It is translated as CASSTAERHGYTF.

This clone was recorded only once. The rearrangement uses TRBV28 and TRBJ2-3; possibly TRBD2 for D (6 bases). Germline-derived CDR1 and CDR2 are MDHEN and SYDVKM. This CDR3 contains 14 residues. V was clipped by 6 bases and J by 4 bases, with 14 bases between them. This CDR3 is CASSPGGSADTQYF. The CDR3 DNA follows: TGTGCCAGCAGCCCCGGAGGGTCGGCAGATACGCAGTATTTT.

This clone was seen once. The gene calls are TRBV6-1 and TRBJ1-1, with 7 positions matching TRBD1. The CDR3 sequence is 14 residues long. The germline V gene encodes CDR1 MNHNS and CDR2 SASEGT. The V segment lost 3 bases and the J segment 5 bases; nucleotides outside the gene matches: 6. CDR3 DNA sequence: TGTGCCAGCAGTGAGGGACAGACGTGGACTGAAGCTTTCTTT. Protein sequence: CASSEGQTWTEAFF.

The genes are TRBV6-5 and TRBJ1-4; D might be TRBD1 (6 bases). The V end lost 3 bases, the J end lost 5 bases, and 10 bases lay between the germline ends. Germline assignment: CDR1 MNHEY and CDR2 SVGAGI. CDR3 length equals 14 residues. The CDR3 here is CASSYRQGNEKLFF. The CDR3 nucleotides are TGTGCCAGCAGTTATCGGCAGGGGAATGAAAAACTGTTTTTT.

The genes are TRBV11-2 and TRBJ2-3, with 10 bases lining up with TRBD2. Trimming cost V 6 bases and J 2 bases; bases outside gene matches: 8. This CDR3 is built from 16 residues. Germline CDR1 SGHAT, CDR2 FQNNGV. The CDR3 DNA reads TGTGCCAGCAGAATAGGACTAGCGGCCTACACAGATACGCAGTATTTT. This encodes CASRIGLAAYTDTQYF. The full variable domain, in which reference TRBV11-2 and TRBJ2-3 provide the parts outside the CDR3, is EAGVAQSPRYKIIEKRQSVAFWCNPISGHATLYWYQQILGQGPKLLIQFQNNGVVDDSQLPKDRFSAERLKGVDSTLKIQPAKLEDSAVYLCASRIGLAAYTDTQYFGPGTRLTVL.

The V gene is TRBV29-1, the J gene TRBJ1-2; D gene unclear. CDR1 is SQVTM and CDR2 is ANQGSEA in the germline V gene. Trimming cost V 6 bases and J 0 bases, with 11 bases left between them. This CDR3 spans 13 amino acids. The CDR3 is CSVPRFPNYGYTF. In DNA form, the CDR3 reads TGCAGCGTCCCCAGGTTTCCTAACTATGGCTACACCTTC. The variable domain in full, with the rest retrieved from reference TRBV29-1 and TRBJ1-2, is SAVISQKPSRDICQRGTSLTIQCQVDSQVTMMFWYRQQPGQSLTLIATANQGSEATYESGFVIDKFPISRPNLTFSTLTVSNMSPEDSSIYLCSVPRFPNYGYTFGSGTRLTVV.

The chain links TRBV6-1 to TRBJ2-1; maybe TRBD2 (5 bases). The CDR3 loop spans 12 amino acids. V lost 10 bases to trimming and J lost 3 bases, with 10 bases between them. Germline V lookup: CDR1 MNHNS, CDR2 SASEGT. The CDR3 loop reads CATGGNYNEQFF. Written as DNA, the CDR3 is TGTGCCACAGGAGGAAACTACAATGAGCAGTTCTTC.

The gene calls are TRBV6-5 and TRBJ1-2; D might be TRBD1 (5 bases). The CDR3 is 15 amino acids. The V gene lost 6 bases and the J gene lost 2 bases, with 16 bases spanning the gap. CDR1 and CDR2 (germline): MNHEY, SVGAGI. The CDR3 DNA sequence: TGTGCCAGCAGGCCCTGGGGGGGGAGGAACTATGGCTACACCTTC. This codes for CASRPWGGRNYGYTF.

This clone occurred a few times. Other DNA sequences in this sample translate to the same CDR3. The V and J genes are TRBV2 and TRBJ2-2, with TRBD1 matching over 8 bases. CDR3 size: 13 residues. Germline V gives CDR1 SNHLY, CDR2 FYNNEI. The V and J ends lost 6 bases and 6 bases, in that order; junction bases with no gene match: 3. The CDR3 is CASSNRGAGELFF. The CDR3 nucleotides are TGTGCCAGCAGCAACAGGGGGGCCGGGGAGCTGTTTTTT.

This CDR3 is CASSQGSGYYGYTF. CDR3 DNA sequence: TGCGCCAGCAGCCAAGGGTCAGGCTACTATGGCTACACCTTC. The V gene is TRBV4-1, the J gene TRBJ1-2, with D unresolved. The CDR3 runs to 14 residues. Trimming removed 1 base at V and 3 bases at J, with 9 bases between. Per the germline V gene, CDR1 is MGHRA and CDR2 is YSYEKL.